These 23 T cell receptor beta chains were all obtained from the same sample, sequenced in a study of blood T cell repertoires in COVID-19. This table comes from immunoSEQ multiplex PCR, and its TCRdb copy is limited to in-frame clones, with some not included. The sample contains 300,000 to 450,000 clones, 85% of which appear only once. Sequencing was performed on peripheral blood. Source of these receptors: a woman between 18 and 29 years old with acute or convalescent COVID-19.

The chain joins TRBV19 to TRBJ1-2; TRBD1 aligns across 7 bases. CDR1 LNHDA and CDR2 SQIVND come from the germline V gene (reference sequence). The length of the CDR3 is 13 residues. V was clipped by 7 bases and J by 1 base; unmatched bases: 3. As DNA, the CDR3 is TGTGCCAGTACAGGGGGGTTTAACTATGGCTACACCTTC. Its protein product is CASTGGFNYGYTF. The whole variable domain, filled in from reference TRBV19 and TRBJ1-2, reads DGGITQSPKYLFRKEGQNVTLSCEQNLNHDAMYWYRQDPGQGLRLIYYSQIVNDFQKGDIAEGYSVSREKKESFPLTVTSAQKNPTAFYLCASTGGFNYGYTFGSGTRLTVV.

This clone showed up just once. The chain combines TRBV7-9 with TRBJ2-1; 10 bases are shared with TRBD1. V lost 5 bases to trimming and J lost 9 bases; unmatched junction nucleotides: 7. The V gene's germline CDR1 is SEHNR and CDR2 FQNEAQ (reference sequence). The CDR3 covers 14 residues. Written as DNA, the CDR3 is TGTGCCAGCAGCCTCCGGGACAGGGGAAGTGAGCAGTTCTTC. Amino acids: CASSLRDRGSEQFF.

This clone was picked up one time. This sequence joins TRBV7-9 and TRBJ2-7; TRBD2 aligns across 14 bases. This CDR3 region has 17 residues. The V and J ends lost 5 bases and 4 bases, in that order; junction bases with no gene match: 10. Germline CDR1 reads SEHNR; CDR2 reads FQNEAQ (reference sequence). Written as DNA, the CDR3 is TGTGCCAGCAGCAGACTAGCGGGGGGGTCAGGTTCGTACGAGCAGTACTTC. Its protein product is CASSRLAGGSGSYEQYF.

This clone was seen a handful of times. Written as DNA, the CDR3 is TGTGCCAGCGACTTCCGGGTTTCGGGGGGGCATAGCAATCAGCCCCAGCATTTT. It codes for CASDFRVSGGHSNQPQHF. The chain joins TRBV28 to TRBJ1-5, with a weak D call TRBD1 (6 bases). Trimming removed 8 bases from V and 0 bases from J, with 23 bases in between. CDR1 is MDHEN, CDR2 SYDVKM, per germline. The CDR3 contains 18 residues.

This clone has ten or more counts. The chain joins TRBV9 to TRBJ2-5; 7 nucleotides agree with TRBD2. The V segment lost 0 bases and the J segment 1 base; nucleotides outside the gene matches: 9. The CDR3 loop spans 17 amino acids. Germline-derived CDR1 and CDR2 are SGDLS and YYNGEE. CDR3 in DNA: TGTGCCAGCAGCGTAGGGGCTTCGGGGGGAGCCCAAGAGACCCAGTACTTC. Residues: CASSVGASGGAQETQYF.

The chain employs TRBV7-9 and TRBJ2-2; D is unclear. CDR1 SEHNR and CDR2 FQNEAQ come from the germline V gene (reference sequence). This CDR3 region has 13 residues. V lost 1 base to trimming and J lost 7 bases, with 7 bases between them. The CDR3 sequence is CASSLVAVGELFF. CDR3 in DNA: TGTGCCAGCAGCTTAGTAGCTGTCGGGGAGCTGTTTTTT.

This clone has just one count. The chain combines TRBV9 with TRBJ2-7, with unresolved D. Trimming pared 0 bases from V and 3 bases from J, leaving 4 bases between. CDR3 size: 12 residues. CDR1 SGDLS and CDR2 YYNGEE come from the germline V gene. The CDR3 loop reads CASSVGDYEQYF. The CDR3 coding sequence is TGTGCCAGCAGCGTAGGAGACTACGAGCAGTACTTC.

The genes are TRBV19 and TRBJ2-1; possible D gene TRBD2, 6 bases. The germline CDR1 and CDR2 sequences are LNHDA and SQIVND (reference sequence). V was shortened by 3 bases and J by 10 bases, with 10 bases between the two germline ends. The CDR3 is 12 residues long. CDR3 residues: CASSMAGYEQFF. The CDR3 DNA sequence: TGTGCCAGTAGTATGGCGGGGTACGAGCAGTTCTTC.

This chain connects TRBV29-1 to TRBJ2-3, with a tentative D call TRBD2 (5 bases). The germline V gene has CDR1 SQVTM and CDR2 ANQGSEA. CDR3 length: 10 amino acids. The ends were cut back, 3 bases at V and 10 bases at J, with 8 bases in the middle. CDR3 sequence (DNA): TGCAGCGTTGATTGGGGAGCGCAGTATTTT. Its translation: CSVDWGAQYF.

CDR3 region: CASSKGAQPQHF. CDR3 sequence (DNA): TGTGCCAGTAGTAAGGGGGCTCAGCCCCAGCATTTT. The chain recombines TRBV19 with TRBJ1-5, with TRBD1 identical over 7 bases. The trim removed 4 bases at V and 6 bases at J, leaving 0 bases unmatched. This CDR3 spans 12 amino acids. CDR1 and CDR2 from the germline V gene are LNHDA and SQIVND (reference sequence).

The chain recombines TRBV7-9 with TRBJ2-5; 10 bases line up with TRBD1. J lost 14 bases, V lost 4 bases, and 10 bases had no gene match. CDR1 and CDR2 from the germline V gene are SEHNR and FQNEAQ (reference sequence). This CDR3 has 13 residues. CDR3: CASSWDRGLKKYF. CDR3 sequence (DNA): TGTGCCAGCAGCTGGGACAGGGGTCTAAAAAAATACTTC. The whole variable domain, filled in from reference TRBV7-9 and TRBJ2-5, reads DTGVSQNPRHKITKRGQNVTFRCDPISEHNRLYWYRQTLGQGPEFLTYFQNEAQLEKSRLLSDRFSAERPKGSFSTLEIQRTEQGDSAMYLCASSWDRGLKKYFGPGTRLLVL.

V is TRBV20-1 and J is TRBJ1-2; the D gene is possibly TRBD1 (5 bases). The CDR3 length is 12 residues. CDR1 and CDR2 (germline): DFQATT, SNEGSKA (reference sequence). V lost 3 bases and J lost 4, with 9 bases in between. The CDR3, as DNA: TGCAGTGCTAGTCGGGGGGGCTATGGCTACACCTTC. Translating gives CSASRGGYGYTF.

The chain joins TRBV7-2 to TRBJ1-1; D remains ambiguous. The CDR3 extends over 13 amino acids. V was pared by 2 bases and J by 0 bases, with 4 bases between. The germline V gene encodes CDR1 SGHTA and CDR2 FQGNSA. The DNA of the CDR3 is TGTGCCAGCAGCTTAACAGTGAACACTGAAGCTTTCTTT. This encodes CASSLTVNTEAFF.

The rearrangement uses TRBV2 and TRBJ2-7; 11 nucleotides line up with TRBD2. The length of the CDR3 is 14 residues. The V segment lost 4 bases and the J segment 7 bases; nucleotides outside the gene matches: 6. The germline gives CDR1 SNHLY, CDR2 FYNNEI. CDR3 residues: CASSAGLAGGEQYF. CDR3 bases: TGTGCCAGCAGTGCGGGGCTAGCGGGGGGTGAGCAGTACTTC.

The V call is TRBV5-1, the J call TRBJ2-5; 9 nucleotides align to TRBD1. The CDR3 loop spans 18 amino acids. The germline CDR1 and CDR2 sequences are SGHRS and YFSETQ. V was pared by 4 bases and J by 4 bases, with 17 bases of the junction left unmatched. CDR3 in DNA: TGCGCCAGCAGCGTGAGGACTGACAACAGGGGGCGTAGAGAGACCCAGTACTTC. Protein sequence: CASSVRTDNRGRRETQYF.

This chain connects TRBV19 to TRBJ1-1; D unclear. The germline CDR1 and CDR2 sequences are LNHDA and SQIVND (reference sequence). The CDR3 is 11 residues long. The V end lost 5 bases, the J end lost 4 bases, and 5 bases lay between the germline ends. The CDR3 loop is CASSSGTEAFF. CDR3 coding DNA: TGTGCCAGTAGTTCGGGCACTGAAGCTTTCTTT.

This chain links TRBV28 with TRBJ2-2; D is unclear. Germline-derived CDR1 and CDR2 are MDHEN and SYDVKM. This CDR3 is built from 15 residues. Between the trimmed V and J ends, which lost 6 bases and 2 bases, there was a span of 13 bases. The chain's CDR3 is CASSPPRYNTGELFF. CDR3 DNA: TGTGCCAGCAGCCCACCCAGGTATAACACCGGGGAGCTGTTTTTT.

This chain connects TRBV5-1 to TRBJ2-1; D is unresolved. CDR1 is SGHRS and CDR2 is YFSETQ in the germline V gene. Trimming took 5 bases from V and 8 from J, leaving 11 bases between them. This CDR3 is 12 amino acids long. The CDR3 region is CASSSPTDEQFF. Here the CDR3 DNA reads TGCGCCAGCAGTTCCCCTACGGATGAGCAGTTCTTC. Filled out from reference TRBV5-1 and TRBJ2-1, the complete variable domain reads KAGVTQTPRYLIKTRGQQVTLSCSPISGHRSVSWYQQTPGQGLQFLFEYFSETQRNKGNFPGRFSGRQFSNSRSEMNVSTLELGDSALYLCASSSPTDEQFFGPGTRLTVL.

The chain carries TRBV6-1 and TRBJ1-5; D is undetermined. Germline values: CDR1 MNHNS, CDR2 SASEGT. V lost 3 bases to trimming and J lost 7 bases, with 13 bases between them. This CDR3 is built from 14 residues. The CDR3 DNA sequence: TGTGCCAGCAGTGATCCCGGGGTAGAGCAGCCCCAGCATTTT. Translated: CASSDPGVEQPQHF.

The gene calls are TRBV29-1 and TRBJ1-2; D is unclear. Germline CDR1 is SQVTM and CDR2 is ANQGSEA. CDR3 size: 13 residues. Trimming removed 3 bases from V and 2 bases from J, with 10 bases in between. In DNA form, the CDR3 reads TGCAGCGTTGAGGAGGACGGAAACTATGGCTACACCTTC. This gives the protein CSVEEDGNYGYTF.

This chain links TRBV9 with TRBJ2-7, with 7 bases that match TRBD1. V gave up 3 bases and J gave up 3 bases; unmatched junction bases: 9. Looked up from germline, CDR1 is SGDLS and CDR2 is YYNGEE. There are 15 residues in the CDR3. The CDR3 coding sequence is TGTGCCAGCAGCGAGACCGCGACAGGGCTCTACGAGCAGTACTTC. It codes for CASSETATGLYEQYF.

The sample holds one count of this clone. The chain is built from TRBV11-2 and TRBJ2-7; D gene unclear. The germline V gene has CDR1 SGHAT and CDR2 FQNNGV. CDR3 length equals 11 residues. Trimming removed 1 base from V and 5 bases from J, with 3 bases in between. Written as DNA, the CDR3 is TGTGCCAGCAGCTTAGTAGACGAGCAGTACTTC. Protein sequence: CASSLVDEQYF. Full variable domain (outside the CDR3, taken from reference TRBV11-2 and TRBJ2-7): EAGVAQSPRYKIIEKRQSVAFWCNPISGHATLYWYQQILGQGPKLLIQFQNNGVVDDSQLPKDRFSAERLKGVDSTLKIQPAKLEDSAVYLCASSLVDEQYFGPGTRLTVT.

The CDR3 nucleotides read TGTGCCAGCAGCACGACAGGGGGGGGTAGTCAGCCCCAGCATTTT. Residues: CASSTTGGGSQPQHF. This chain connects TRBV2 to TRBJ1-5; 9 bases line up with TRBD1. Germline V gene lookup returns CDR1 SNHLY and CDR2 FYNNEI. The V segment lost 6 bases and the J segment 6 bases; nucleotides outside the gene matches: 9. This CDR3 contains 15 residues.